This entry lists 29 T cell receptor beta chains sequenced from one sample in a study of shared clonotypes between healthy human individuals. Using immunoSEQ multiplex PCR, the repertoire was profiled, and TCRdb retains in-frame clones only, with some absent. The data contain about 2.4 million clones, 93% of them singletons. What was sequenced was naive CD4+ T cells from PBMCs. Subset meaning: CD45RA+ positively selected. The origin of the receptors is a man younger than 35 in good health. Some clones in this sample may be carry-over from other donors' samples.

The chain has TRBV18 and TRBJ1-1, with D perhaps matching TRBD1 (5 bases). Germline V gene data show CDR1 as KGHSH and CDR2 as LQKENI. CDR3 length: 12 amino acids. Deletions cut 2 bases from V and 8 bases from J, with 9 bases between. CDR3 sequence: CASSPSRDEAFF. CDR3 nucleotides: TGTGCCAGCTCACCAAGTAGGGACGAAGCTTTCTTT.

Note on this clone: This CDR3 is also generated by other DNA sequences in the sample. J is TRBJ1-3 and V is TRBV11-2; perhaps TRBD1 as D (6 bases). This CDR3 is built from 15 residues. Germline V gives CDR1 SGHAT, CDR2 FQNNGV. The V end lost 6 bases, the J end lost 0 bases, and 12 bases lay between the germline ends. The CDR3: CASSLQGLSGNTIYF. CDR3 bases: TGTGCCAGCAGTCTACAGGGACTCTCTGGAAACACCATATATTTT.

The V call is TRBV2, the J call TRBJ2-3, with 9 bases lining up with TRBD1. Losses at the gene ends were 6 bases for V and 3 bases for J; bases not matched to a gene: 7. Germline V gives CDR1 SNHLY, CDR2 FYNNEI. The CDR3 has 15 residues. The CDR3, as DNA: TGTGCCAGCAGCACCCAGACAGGGGGGACAGATACGCAGTATTTT. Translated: CASSTQTGGTDTQYF.

Written as DNA, the CDR3 is TGTGCCAGCAGCTTAGGGTCCGGCACCGGGGAGCTGTTTTTT. The encoded protein is CASSLGSGTGELFF. The chain recombines TRBV11-3 with TRBJ2-2; no definite D call. This CDR3 spans 14 amino acids. Germline V gives CDR1 SGHNT, CDR2 YENEEA. Trimming stripped 1 base from V and 4 bases from J, with 7 bases between. Full variable domain (missing parts from reference TRBV11-3 and TRBJ2-2): EAGVVQSPRYKIIEKKQPVAFWCNPISGHNTLYWYLQNLGQGPELLIRYENEEAVDDSQLPKDRFSAERLKGVDSTLKIQPAELGDSAVYLCASSLGSGTGELFFGEGSRLTVL.

For the CDR3, the DNA is TGTGCCAGCAGCGGGTCGGGTGGAAACACCATATATTTT. Its translation is CASSGSGGNTIYF. This chain uses TRBV9 with TRBJ1-3; D uncertain. Germline V CDR1 and CDR2: SGDLS, YYNGEE. The CDR3 consists of 13 residues. Between the trimmed V and J ends, which lost 3 bases and 3 bases, there was a span of 7 bases.

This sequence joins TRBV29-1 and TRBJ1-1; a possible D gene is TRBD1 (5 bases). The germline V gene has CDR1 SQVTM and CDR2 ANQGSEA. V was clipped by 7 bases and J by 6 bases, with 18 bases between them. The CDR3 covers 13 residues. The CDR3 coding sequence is TGCAGCGCCCTCCGTCGGGGGAGGGCTGAAGCTTTCTTT. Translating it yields CSALRRGRAEAFF.

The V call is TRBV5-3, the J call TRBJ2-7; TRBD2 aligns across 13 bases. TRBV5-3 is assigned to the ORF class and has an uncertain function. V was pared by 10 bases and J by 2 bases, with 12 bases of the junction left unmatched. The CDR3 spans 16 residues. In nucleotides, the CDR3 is TGTGCCTGGAGGCGACTAGCGGGAGGTGGGACCTACGAGCAGTACTTC. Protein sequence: CAWRRLAGGGTYEQYF.

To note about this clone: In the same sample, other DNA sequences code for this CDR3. The CDR3 sequence is CASTPGQGNTEAFF. DNA for the CDR3: TGTGCCAGCACCCCCGGACAGGGGAACACTGAAGCTTTCTTT. V and J are TRBV27 and TRBJ1-1, with TRBD1 identical over 8 bases. Germline V gene sequence: CDR1 MNHEY, CDR2 SMNVEV (reference sequence). Losses at the gene ends were 7 bases for V and 1 base for J; bases not matched to a gene: 5. This CDR3 region has 14 residues.

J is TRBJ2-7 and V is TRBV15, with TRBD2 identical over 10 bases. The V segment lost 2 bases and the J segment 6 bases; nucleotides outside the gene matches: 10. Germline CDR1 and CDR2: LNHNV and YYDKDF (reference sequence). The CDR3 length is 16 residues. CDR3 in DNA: TGTGCCACCAGCAGATCCCGAGGGACTAGCGAGGCCGAGCAGTACTTC. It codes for CATSRSRGTSEAEQYF.

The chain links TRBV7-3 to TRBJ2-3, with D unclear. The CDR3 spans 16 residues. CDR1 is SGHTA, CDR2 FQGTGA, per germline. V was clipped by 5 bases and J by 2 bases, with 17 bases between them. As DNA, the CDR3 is TGTGCCAGCAGCGTAAGACTGGATGGGGACACAGATACGCAGTATTTT. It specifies CASSVRLDGDTDTQYF.

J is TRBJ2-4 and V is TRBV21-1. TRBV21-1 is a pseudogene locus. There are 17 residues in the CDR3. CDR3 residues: CATPRSGASRLGNIQYF. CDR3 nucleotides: TGTGCCACACCTAGATCGGGGGCGAGTAGGTTAGGGAACATTCAGTACTTC.

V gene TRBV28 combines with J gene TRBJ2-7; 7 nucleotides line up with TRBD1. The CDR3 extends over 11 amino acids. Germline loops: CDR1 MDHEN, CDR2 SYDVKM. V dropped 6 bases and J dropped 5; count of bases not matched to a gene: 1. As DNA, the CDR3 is TGTGCCAGCAGCGGGACAGACGAGCAGTACTTC. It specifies CASSGTDEQYF.

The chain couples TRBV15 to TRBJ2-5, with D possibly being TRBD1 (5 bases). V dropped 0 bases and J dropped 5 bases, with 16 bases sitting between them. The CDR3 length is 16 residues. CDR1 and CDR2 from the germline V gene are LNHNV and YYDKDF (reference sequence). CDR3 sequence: CATSRDRQGGSETQYF. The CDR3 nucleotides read TGTGCCACCAGCAGAGATAGGCAGGGTGGGTCTGAGACCCAGTACTTC.

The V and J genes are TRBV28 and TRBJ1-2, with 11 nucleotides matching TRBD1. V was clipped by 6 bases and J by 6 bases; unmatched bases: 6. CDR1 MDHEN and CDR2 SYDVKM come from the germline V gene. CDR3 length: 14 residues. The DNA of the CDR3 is TGTGCCAGCAGCAAGCCGGACAGGGGGCATGGCTACACCTTC. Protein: CASSKPDRGHGYTF.

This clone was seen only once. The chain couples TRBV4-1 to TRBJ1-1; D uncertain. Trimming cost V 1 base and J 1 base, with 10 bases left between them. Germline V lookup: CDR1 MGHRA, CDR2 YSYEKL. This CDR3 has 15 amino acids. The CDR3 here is CASSQVHSRNTEAFF. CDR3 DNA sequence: TGCGCCAGCAGCCAAGTGCACAGCCGGAACACTGAAGCTTTCTTT.

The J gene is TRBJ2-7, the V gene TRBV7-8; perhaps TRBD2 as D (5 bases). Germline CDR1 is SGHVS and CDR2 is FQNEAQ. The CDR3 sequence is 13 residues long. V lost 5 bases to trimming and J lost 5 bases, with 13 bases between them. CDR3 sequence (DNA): TGTGCCAGCAGCGCCTTTTCCGGGAACGAGCAGTACTTC. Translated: CASSAFSGNEQYF.

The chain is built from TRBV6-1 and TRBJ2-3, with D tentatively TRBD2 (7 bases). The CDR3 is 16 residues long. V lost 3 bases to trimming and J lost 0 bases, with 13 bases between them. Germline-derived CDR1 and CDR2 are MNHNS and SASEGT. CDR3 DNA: TGTGCCAGCAGTGACTGGGGGGGGCAGAGCACAGATACGCAGTATTTT. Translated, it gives CASSDWGGQSTDTQYF.

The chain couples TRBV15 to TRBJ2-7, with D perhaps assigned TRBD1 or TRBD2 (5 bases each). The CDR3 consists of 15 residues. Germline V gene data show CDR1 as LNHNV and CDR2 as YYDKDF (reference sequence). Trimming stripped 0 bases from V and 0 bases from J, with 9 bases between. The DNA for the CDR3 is TGTGCCACCAGCAGAGATGTGGGGGACTCCTACGAGCAGTACTTC. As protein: CATSRDVGDSYEQYF. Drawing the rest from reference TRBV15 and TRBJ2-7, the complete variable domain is DAMVIQNPRYQVTQFGKPVTLSCSQTLNHNVMYWYQQKSSQAPKLLFHYYDKDFNNEADTPDNFQSRRPNTSFCFLDIRSPGLGDTAMYLCATSRDVGDSYEQYFGPGTRLTVT.

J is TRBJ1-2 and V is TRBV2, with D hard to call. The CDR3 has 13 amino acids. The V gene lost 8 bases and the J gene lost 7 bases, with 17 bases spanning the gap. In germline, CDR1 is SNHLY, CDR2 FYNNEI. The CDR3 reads CASRLGSVSGYTF. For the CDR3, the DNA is TGTGCCAGCCGGTTAGGTTCGGTATCTGGCTACACCTTC.

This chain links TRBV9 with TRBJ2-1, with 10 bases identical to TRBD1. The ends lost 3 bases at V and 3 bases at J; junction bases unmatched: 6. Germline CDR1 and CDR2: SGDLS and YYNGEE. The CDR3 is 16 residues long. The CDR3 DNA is TGTGCCAGCAGCGCCTCGACAGGGGGCTACTACAATGAGCAGTTCTTC. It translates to CASSASTGGYYNEQFF.

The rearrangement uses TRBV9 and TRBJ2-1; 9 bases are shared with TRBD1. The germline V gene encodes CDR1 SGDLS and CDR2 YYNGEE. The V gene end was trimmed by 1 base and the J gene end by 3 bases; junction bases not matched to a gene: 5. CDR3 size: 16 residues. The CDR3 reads CASSVRATGGYNEQFF. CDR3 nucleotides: TGTGCCAGCAGCGTAAGGGCGACAGGGGGCTACAATGAGCAGTTCTTC.

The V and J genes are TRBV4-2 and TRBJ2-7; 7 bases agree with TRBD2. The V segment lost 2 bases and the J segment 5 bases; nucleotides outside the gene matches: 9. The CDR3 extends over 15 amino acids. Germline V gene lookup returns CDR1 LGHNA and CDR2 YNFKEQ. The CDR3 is CASSQRLAGAHEQYF. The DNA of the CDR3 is TGTGCCAGCAGCCAAAGACTAGCCGGGGCCCACGAGCAGTACTTC.

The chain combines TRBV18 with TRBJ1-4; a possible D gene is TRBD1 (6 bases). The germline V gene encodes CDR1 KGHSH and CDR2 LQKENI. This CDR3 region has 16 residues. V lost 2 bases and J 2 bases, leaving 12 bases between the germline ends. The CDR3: CASSPFPTGTNEKLFF. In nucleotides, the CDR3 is TGTGCCAGCTCACCATTCCCAACAGGGACTAATGAAAAACTGTTTTTT. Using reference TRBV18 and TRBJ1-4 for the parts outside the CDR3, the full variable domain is NAGVMQNPRHLVRRRGQEARLRCSPMKGHSHVYWYRQLPEEGLKFMVYLQKENIIDESGMPKERFSAEFPKEGPSILRIQQVVRGDSAAYFCASSPFPTGTNEKLFFGSGTQLSVL.

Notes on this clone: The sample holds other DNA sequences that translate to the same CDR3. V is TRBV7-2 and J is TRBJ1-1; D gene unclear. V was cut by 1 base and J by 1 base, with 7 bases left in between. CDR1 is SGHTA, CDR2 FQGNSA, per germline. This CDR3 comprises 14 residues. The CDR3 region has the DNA TGTGCCAGCAGCTTAGTTGGGAGGAACACTGAAGCTTTCTTT. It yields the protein CASSLVGRNTEAFF.

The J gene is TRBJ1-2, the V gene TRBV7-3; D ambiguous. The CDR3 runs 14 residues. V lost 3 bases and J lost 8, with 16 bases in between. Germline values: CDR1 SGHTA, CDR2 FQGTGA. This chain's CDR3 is CASSLGAERLGYTF. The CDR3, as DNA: TGTGCCAGCAGCTTGGGAGCCGAACGACTAGGCTACACCTTC. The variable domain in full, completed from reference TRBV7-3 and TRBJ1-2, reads GAGVSQTPSNKVTEKGKYVELRCDPISGHTALYWYRQSLGQGPEFLIYFQGTGAADDSGLPNDRFFAVRPEGSVSTLKIQRTERGDSAVYLCASSLGAERLGYTFGSGTRLTVV.

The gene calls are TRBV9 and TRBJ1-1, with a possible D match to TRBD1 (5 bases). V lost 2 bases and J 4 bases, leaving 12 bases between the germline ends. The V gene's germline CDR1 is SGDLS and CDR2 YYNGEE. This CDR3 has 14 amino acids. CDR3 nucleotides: TGTGCCAGCAGCGTGGGCTTAAGGGGCACTGAAGCTTTCTTT. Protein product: CASSVGLRGTEAFF.

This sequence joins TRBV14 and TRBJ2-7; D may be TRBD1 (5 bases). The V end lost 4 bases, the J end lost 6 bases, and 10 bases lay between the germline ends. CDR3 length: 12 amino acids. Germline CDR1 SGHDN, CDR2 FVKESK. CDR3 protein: CASSRPRGEQYF. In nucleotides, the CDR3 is TGTGCCAGCAGCCGACCTAGGGGCGAGCAGTACTTC. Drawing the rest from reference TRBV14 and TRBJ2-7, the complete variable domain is EAGVTQFPSHSVIEKGQTVTLRCDPISGHDNLYWYRRVMGKEIKFLLHFVKESKQDESGMPNNRFLAERTGGTYSTLKVQPAELEDSGVYFCASSRPRGEQYFGPGTRLTVT.

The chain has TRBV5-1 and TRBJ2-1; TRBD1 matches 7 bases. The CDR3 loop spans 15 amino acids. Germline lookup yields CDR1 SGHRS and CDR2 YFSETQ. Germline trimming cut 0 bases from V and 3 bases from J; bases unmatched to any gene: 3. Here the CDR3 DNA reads TGCGCCAGCAGCTTGGAAGGGGGCAACTACAATGAGCAGTTCTTC. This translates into CASSLEGGNYNEQFF.

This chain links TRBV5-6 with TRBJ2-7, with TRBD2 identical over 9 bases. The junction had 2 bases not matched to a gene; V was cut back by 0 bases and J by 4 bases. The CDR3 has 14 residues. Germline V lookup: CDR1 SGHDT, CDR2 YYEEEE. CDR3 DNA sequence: TGTGCCAGCAGCTTGGTAGCGGGGGCTTACGAGCAGTACTTC. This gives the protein CASSLVAGAYEQYF.